The 8 T cell receptor beta chains presented below share a single source sample, sequenced in a study of Graves' ophthalmopathy and Graves' hyperthyroidism (dated by TCRdb to the late 2010s). Instrument used: Illumina HiSeq 2000. For repertoire sequencing, TCR beta CDR3 regions were amplified from RNA transcripts. HTBI primers and the Qiagen OneStep RT-PCR kit were used in a first-round RT-PCR, which was followed by a second-round multiplex PCR, size selection and purification. TCRdb redid the processing of the public reads, applying fastp at Q25 and MiXCR, and retained in-frame beta chains. Each entry merges the rows of one CDR3 protein and shows their most common DNA and genes. Here the sample has about 550,000 distinct CDR3 sequences; 39% occur a single time. The top ten constitute about 4.6% of the sample. The sequenced sample was peripheral blood or thyroid tissue (not recorded which). The receptors shown here come from an adult man with Graves' hyperthyroidism.

J is TRBJ1-2 and V is TRBV25-1, with 9 bases fitting TRBD1. The CDR3 is made up of 16 amino acids. Trimming at V came to 4 bases and at J to 4 bases, leaving 10 bases not matched to a gene. CDR1 is MGHDK and CDR2 is SYGVNS in the germline V gene. The CDR3 sequence: CASSASGTGQGYGYTF. The CDR3, as DNA: TGTGCCAGCAGTGCTAGCGGGACAGGGCAAGGCTATGGCTACACCTTC.

At least ten counts were recorded for this clonotype. The V and J genes are TRBV6-6 and TRBJ2-7; D remains unclear. V was trimmed by 9 bases and J by 0 bases, leaving 12 bases between them. The CDR3 totals 13 residues. Germline V gives CDR1 MNHNY, CDR2 SVGAGI (reference sequence). CDR3 loop: CASFQFGSYEQYF. CDR3 nucleotides: TGTGCCAGTTTTCAGTTTGGCTCCTACGAGCAGTACTTC.

This clonotype appeared many times. V gene TRBV2 combines with J gene TRBJ1-2; D is undetermined. Germline V CDR1 and CDR2: SNHLY, FYNNEI. This CDR3 has 15 amino acids. V shed 6 bases and J shed 1 base, with 15 bases lying between them. CDR3 protein: CASRVQYGVNYGYTF. DNA for the CDR3: TGTGCCAGCAGGGTGCAATACGGGGTTAACTATGGCTACACCTTC.

The rearrangement joins TRBV2 to TRBJ1-1, with 8 bases that match TRBD1. V dropped 6 bases and J dropped 4; count of bases not matched to a gene: 4. The CDR3 covers 13 residues. Germline CDR1 SNHLY, CDR2 FYNNEI. The CDR3 bases are TGTGCCAGCAGGGTGACAGGGGCCACTGAAGCTTTCTTT. Its translation: CASRVTGATEAFF. Full variable domain (outside the CDR3, taken from reference TRBV2 and TRBJ1-1): EPEVTQTPSHQVTQMGQEVILRCVPISNHLYFYWYRQILGQKVEFLVSFYNNEISEKSEIFDDQFSVERPDGSNFTLKIRSTKLEDSAMYFCASRVTGATEAFFGQGTRLTVV.

This clonotype was observed many times. V gene TRBV7-8 combines with J gene TRBJ2-5, with 9 bases aligning to TRBD1. Germline V gene data show CDR1 as SGHVS and CDR2 as FQNEAQ. The CDR3 totals 15 residues. The J segment lost 5 bases and the V segment lost 3 bases, leaving 7 bases of the junction unmatched. CDR3 nucleotide sequence: TGTGCCAGCAGCTTCCAACAGGGGGCGGAGGAGACCCAGTACTTC. This encodes CASSFQQGAEETQYF.

The gene calls are TRBV29-1 and TRBJ2-2; 8 nucleotides agree with TRBD1. Per germline, CDR1 SQVTM and CDR2 ANQGSEA. Germline trimming cut 2 bases from V and 13 bases from J; bases unmatched to any gene: 6. CDR3 size: 12 residues. The CDR3 is CSVERRDRSLFF. CDR3 DNA sequence: TGCAGCGTTGAAAGAAGGGACAGGTCGCTGTTTTTT.

This CDR3 is CASSLSGGQGNTGELFF. The CDR3, as DNA: TGTGCCAGCAGCTTATCAGGGGGACAGGGAAACACCGGGGAGCTGTTTTTT. The chain joins TRBV7-9 to TRBJ2-2, with 9 bases identical to TRBD1. The ends lost 2 bases at V and 2 bases at J; junction bases unmatched: 6. The germline CDR1 and CDR2 sequences are SEHNR and FQNEAQ (reference sequence). CDR3 size: 17 residues. Full variable domain (remainder filled in from reference TRBV7-9 and TRBJ2-2): DTGVSQNPRHKITKRGQNVTFRCDPISEHNRLYWYRQTLGQGPEFLTYFQNEAQLEKSRLLSDRFSAERPKGSFSTLEIQRTEQGDSAMYLCASSLSGGQGNTGELFFGEGSRLTVL.

This clonotype turned up a few times. The V and J genes are TRBV6-6 and TRBJ1-1; 7 nucleotides match TRBD1. CDR1 and CDR2 from the germline V gene are MNHNY and SVGAGI (reference sequence). This CDR3 is 15 amino acids long. With 6 bases clipped from V and 0 bases from J, the junction kept 7 bases outside the gene matches. Here the CDR3 reads CASRDRNTMNTEAFF. The CDR3 nucleotides are TGTGCCAGCAGGGACAGGAATACCATGAACACTGAAGCTTTCTTT.